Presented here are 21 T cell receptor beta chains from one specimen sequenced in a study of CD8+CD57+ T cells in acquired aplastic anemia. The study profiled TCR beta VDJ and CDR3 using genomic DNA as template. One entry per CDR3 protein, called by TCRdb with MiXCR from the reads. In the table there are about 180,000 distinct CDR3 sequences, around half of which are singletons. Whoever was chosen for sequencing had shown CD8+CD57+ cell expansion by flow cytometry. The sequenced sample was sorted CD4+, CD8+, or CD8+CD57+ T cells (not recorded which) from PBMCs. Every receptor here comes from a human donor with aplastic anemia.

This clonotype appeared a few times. CDR3 residues: CASSLLARGLAGYQETQYF. The CDR3 bases are TGTGCCAGCAGCTTGCTAGCGAGGGGGCTAGCGGGGTACCAAGAGACCCAGTACTTC. The chain combines TRBV7-3 with TRBJ2-5, with TRBD2 matching over 9 bases. The V and J ends lost 3 bases and 0 bases, in that order; junction bases with no gene match: 14. The length of the CDR3 is 19 residues. CDR1 is SGHTA, CDR2 FQGTGA, per germline.

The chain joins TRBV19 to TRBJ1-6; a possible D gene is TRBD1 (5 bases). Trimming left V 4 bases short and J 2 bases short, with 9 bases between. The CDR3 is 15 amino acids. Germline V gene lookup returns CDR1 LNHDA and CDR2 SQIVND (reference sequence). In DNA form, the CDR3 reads TGTGCCAGTAGTACCCAGGGCACCTATAATTCACCCCTCCACTTT. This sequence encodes CASSTQGTYNSPLHF.

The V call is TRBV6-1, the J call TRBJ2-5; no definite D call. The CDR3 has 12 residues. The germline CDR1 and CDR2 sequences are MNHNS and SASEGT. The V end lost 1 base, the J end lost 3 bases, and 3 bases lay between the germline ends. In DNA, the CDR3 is TGTGCCAGCAGTGAAGGAGAAGAGACCCAGTACTTC. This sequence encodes CASSEGEETQYF.

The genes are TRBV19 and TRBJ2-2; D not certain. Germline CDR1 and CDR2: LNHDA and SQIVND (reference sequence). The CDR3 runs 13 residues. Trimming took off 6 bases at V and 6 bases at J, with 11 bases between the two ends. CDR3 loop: CASRTDRAGELFF. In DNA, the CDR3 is TGTGCCAGTAGGACGGATCGGGCCGGGGAGCTGTTTTTT.

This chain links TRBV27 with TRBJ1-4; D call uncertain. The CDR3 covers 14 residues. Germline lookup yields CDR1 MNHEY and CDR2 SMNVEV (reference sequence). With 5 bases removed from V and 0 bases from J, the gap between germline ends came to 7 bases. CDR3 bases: TGTGCCAGCAGTCTACTCGCAACTAATGAAAAACTGTTTTTT. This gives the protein CASSLLATNEKLFF.

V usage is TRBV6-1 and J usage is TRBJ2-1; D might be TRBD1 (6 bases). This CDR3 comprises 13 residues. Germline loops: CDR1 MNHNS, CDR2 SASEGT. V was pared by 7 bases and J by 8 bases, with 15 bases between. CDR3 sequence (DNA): TGTGCCAGCAACAGGGTATCAGGGGATGAGCAGTTCTTC. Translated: CASNRVSGDEQFF.

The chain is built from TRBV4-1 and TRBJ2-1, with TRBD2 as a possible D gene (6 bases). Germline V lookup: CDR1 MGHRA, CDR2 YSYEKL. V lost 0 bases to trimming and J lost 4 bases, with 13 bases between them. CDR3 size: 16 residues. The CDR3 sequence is CASSQDSLAEYNEQFF. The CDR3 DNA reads TGCGCCAGCAGCCAAGATTCGTTAGCGGAGTACAATGAGCAGTTCTTC.

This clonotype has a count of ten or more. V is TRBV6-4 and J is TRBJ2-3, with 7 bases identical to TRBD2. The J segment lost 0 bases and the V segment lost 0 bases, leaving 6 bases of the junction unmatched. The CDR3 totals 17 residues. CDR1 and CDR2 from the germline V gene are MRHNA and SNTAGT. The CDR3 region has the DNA TGTGCCAGCAGTGACTCGATAACTAGCGTTAGCACAGATACGCAGTATTTT. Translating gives CASSDSITSVSTDTQYF.

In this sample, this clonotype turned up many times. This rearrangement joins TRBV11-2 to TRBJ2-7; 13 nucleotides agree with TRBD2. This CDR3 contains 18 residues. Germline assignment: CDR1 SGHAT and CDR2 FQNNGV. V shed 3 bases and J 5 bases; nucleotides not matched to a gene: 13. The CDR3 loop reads CASSLSGLAGVGHHEQYF. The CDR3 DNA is TGTGCCAGCAGCTTGAGCGGACTAGCGGGGGTCGGCCACCACGAGCAGTACTTC.

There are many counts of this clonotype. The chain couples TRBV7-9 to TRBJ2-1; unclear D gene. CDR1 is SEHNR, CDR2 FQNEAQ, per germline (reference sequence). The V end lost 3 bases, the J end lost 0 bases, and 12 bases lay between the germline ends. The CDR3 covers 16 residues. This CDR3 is CASSLGGPSSYNEQFF. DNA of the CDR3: TGTGCCAGCAGCTTGGGCGGTCCTAGCTCCTACAATGAGCAGTTCTTC.

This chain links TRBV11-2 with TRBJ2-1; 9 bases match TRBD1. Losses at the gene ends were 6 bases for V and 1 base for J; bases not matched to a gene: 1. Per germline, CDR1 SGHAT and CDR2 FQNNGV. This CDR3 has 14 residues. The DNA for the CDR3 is TGTGCCAGCAGAGGGACAGGGTCCTACAATGAGCAGTTCTTC. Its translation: CASRGTGSYNEQFF.

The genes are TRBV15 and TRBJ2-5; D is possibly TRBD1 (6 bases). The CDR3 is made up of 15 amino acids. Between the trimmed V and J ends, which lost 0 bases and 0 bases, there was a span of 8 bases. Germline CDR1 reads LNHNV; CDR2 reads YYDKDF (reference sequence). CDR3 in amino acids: CATSRDGQNQETQYF. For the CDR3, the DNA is TGTGCCACCAGCAGAGATGGACAGAACCAAGAGACCCAGTACTTC.

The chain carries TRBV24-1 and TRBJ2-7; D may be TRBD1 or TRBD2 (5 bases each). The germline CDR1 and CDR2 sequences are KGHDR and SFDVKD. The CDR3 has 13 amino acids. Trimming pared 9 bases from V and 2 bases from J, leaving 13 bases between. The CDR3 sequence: CATAGTSTYEQYF. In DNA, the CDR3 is TGTGCCACCGCAGGGACCTCCACCTACGAGCAGTACTTC.

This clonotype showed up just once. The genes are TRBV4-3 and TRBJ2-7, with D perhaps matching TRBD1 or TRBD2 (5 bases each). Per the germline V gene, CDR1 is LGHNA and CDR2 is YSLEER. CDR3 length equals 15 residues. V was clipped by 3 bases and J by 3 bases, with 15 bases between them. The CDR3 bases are TGCGCCAGCAGCCAGGGCCGGGACGGAGACTACGAGCAGTACTTC. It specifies CASSQGRDGDYEQYF.

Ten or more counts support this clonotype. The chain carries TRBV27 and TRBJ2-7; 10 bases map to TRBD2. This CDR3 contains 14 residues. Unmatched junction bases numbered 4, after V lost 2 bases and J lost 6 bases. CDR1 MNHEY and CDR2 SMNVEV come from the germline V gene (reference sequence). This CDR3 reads CASSLLGLATEQYF. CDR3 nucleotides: TGTGCCAGCAGTTTACTGGGACTAGCGACCGAGCAGTACTTC.

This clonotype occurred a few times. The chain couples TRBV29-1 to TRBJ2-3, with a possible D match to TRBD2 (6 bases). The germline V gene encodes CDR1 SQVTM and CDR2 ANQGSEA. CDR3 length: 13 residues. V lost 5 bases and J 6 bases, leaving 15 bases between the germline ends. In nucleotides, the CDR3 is TGCAGCGTTTTGGCGGGGTATGGGGATACGCAGTATTTT. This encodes CSVLAGYGDTQYF.

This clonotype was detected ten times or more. CDR3: CASSLEPPTAFTEAFF. CDR3 bases: TGTGCCAGCAGCTTAGAACCACCCACAGCGTTCACTGAAGCTTTCTTT. This rearrangement joins TRBV11-2 to TRBJ1-1; D unclear. The CDR3 is 16 residues long. Germline V CDR1 and CDR2: SGHAT, FQNNGV. Trimming cost V 0 bases and J 4 bases, with 15 bases left between them.

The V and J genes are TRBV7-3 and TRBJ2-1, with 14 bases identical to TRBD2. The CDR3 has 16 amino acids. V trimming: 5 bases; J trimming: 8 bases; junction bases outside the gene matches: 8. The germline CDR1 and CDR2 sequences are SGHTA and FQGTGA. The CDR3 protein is CASSALGLAGGDEQFF. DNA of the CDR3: TGTGCCAGCAGCGCCCTTGGACTAGCGGGAGGAGATGAGCAGTTCTTC.

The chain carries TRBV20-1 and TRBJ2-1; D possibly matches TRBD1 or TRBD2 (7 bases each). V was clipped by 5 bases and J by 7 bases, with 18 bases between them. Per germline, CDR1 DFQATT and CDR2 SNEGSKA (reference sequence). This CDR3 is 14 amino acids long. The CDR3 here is CSAPSQGGGNEQFF. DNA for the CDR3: TGCAGTGCTCCCTCCCAGGGGGGGGGGAATGAGCAGTTCTTC.

For the CDR3, the DNA is TGTGCCAGCAGCTTAATAGCTAGCGGGGGAATCAATGAGCAGTTCTTC. It encodes CASSLIASGGINEQFF. The gene calls are TRBV7-3 and TRBJ2-1; TRBD2 matches 10 bases. With V trimmed by 1 base and J by 6 bases, 6 bases remained unmatched. There are 16 residues in the CDR3. Per germline, CDR1 SGHTA and CDR2 FQGTGA.

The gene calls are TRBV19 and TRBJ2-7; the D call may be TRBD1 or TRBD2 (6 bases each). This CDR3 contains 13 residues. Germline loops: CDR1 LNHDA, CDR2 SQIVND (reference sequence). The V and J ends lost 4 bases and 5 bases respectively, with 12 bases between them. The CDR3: CASSKPGGDEQYF. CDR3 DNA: TGTGCCAGTAGTAAACCCGGGGGCGACGAGCAGTACTTC.